Listed below are T cell receptor beta chains from one sample, sequenced in a study of blood T cell repertoires in COVID-19. The assay was immunoSEQ multiplex PCR, and TCRdb's table has in-frame clones only and misses some. The top ten clones hold approximately 1.5% of a sample with about 74,000 clones, around nine tenths of them seen once. The sample consisted of peripheral blood. These receptors were taken from a man in his fifties or sixties with acute or convalescent COVID-19. CDR3s leave out the opening cysteine and the closing phenylalanine or tryptophan. The D gene is left open where the match is weak.

-,TRBJ1-1,TRBV28,ASSSSGVGNTEAF
TRBD1,TRBJ1-4,TRBV7-9,ASTQGTGFFGSEKLF
TRBD2,TRBJ2-2,TRBV28,ASSLLAGGPSAELF
-,TRBJ1-1,TRBV5-1,ASKITSGSTEAF
-,TRBJ1-1,TRBV7-8,ASSLVRGKEAF
TRBD1,TRBJ1-1,TRBV2,ASSDQGANTEAF
TRBD2,TRBJ2-1,TRBV29-1,SVDPSGINNEQF
-,TRBJ1-2,TRBV24-1,ATSGREDGYT
-,TRBJ1-3,TRBV9,ASSVVADSGNTIY
TRBD2,TRBJ2-7,TRBV19,ASSSNSGSTYEQY
-,TRBJ1-5,TRBV9,ALPNRFLRGCRSNQPQH
TRBD1,TRBJ2-5,TRBV5-6,ASSLNGQGDFGQETQY
-,TRBJ2-5,TRBV5-3,ARSLPGDQETQY
-,TRBJ2-7,TRBV5-4,ASSINRDYEQY
TRBD2,TRBJ2-5,TRBV28,ASSFGLAGGWETQY
-,TRBJ2-5,TRBV7-8,ASSFGRTRETQY
-,TRBJ1-5,TRBV7-9,ASSLAREGIQPQH
TRBD2,TRBJ2-3,TRBV6-1,ASSEARLAGDTQY
-,TRBJ2-5,TRBV10-3,AISAREQETQY
-,TRBJ2-5,TRBV29-1,STLYEEGTQY
TRBD1,TRBJ2-3,TRBV4-2,ASSQDLTGGTSTDTQY
-,TRBJ1-3,TRBV3-1/TRBV3-2,ASSPPGGSGNTIY
-,TRBJ2-7,TRBV7-6,ASSLGPGSYEQY
TRBD1,TRBJ2-1,TRBV5-1,ASSLGQGFSEQF
-,TRBJ1-1,TRBV7-8,ASSFATNRAF
TRBD1,TRBJ2-7,TRBV5-5,ASSGLGQGHYEQY
TRBD2,TRBJ2-5,TRBV5-6,ASSPASGLDKETQY
-,TRBJ1-6,TRBV19,ASSIKAGSPSPLH
TRBD1,TRBJ1-1,TRBV7-3,ASSLDPQGGNTEAF
TRBD1,TRBJ2-2,TRBV5-1,ASNTRGPGELF
TRBD2,TRBJ2-1,TRBV28,ASSTTSYHEQF
-,TRBJ2-1,TRBV29-1,SVEPTAAINEQF
TRBD1,TRBJ1-1,TRBV19,ASNPSRDSSYAF
-,TRBJ2-3,TRBV5-1,ASSLASSEPSTDTQY
-,TRBJ2-3,TRBV24-1,ATRKGGFDTQY
-,TRBJ2-1,TRBV11-3,ASSLGAGSYNEQF
TRBD2,TRBJ2-3,TRBV13,ASSLDGGGLTDTQY
-,TRBJ2-7,TRBV11-2,ASSLSLAGYEQY
TRBD2,TRBJ2-1,TRBV6-2/TRBV6-3,ASSYPQRGGLDEQF
TRBD1,TRBJ1-4,TRBV9,ASSVAAGGYEKLF